This TCR beta chain was obtained from a study of T cell responses to AZD1222 COVID-19 vaccine. The study's findings and limits: Reports say nearly half of spike-specific TCRs go after unmutated variant regions.

Note on this clone: Its antigen is unidentified.

Looked up from germline, CDR1 is LNHDA and CDR2 is SQIVND (reference sequence). Between the trimmed V and J ends, which lost 6 bases and 0 bases, there was a span of 12 bases. The CDR3 runs 15 residues. Assay used: immunoSEQ multiplex PCR; TCRdb lists only in-frame clones, some missing. This table has roughly 180,000 clones, around 92% appearing once. The gene calls are TRBV19 and TRBJ1-3, with unresolved D. The source material was peripheral blood, sampled on day 0 of AZD1222 vaccination. The sequence was obtained from an adult in good health. The CDR3 reads CASSLDGDSGNTIYF. The DNA for the CDR3 is TGTGCCAGTAGCCTGGACGGTGACTCTGGAAACACCATATATTTT.